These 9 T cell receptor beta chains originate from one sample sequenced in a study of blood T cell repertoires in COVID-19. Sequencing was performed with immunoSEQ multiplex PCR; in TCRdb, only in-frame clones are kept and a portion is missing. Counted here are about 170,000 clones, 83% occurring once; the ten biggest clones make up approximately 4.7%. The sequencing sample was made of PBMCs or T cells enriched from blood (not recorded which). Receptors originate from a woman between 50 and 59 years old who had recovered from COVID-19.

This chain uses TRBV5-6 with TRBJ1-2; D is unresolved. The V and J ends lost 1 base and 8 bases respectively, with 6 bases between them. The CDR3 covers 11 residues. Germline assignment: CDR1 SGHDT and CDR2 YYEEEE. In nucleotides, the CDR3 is TGTGCCAGCAGCTTGTTGGAGGGCTACACCTTC. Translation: CASSLLEGYTF.

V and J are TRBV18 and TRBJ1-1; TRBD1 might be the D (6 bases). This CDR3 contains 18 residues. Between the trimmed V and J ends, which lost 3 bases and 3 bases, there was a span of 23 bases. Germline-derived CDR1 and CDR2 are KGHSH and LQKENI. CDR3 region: CASSPDGQPTSRDTEAFF. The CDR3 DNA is TGTGCCAGCTCACCGGACGGACAGCCAACCTCACGGGACACTGAAGCTTTCTTT. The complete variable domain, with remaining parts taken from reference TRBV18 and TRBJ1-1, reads NAGVMQNPRHLVRRRGQEARLRCSPMKGHSHVYWYRQLPEEGLKFMVYLQKENIIDESGMPKERFSAEFPKEGPSILRIQQVVRGDSAAYFCASSPDGQPTSRDTEAFFGQGTRLTVV.

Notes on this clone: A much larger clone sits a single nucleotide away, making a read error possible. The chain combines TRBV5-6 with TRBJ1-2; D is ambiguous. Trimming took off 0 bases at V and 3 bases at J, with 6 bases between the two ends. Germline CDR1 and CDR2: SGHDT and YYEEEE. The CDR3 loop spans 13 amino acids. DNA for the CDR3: TGTGCCAGCAGCTTGGAGAGGGACTATGGCTACACCTTC. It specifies CASSLERDYGYTF.

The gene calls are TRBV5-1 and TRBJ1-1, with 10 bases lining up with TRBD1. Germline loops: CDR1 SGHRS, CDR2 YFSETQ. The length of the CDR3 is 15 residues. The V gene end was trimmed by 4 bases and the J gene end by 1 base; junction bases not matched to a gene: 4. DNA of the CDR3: TGCGCCAGCAGCGCCCGACAGGGGGCGAACACTGAAGCTTTCTTT. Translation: CASSARQGANTEAFF. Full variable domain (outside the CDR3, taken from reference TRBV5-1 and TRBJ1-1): KAGVTQTPRYLIKTRGQQVTLSCSPISGHRSVSWYQQTPGQGLQFLFEYFSETQRNKGNFPGRFSGRQFSNSRSEMNVSTLELGDSALYLCASSARQGANTEAFFGQGTRLTVV.

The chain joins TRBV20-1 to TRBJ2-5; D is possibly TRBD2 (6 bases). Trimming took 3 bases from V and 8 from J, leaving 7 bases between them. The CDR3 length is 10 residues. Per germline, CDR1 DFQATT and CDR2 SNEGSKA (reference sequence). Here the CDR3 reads CSASAGTQYF. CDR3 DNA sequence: TGCAGTGCTAGTGCGGGAACCCAGTACTTC.

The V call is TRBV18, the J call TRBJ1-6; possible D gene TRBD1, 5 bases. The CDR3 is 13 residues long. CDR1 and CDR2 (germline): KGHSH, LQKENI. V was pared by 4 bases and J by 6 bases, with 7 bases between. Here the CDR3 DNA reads TGTGCCAGCTCACAAGACAGTAATTCACCCCTCCACTTT. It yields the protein CASSQDSNSPLHF.

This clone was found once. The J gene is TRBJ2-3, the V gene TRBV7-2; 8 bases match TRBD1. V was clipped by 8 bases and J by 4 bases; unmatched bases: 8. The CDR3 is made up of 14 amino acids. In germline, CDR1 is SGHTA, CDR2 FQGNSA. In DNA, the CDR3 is TGTGCCAGCGTATTGGACAGGGACGCAGATACGCAGTATTTT. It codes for CASVLDRDADTQYF.

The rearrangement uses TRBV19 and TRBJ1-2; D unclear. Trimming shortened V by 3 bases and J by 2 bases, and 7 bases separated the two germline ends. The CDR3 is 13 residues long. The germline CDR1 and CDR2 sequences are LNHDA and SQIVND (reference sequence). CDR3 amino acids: CASSIRFNYGYTF. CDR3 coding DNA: TGTGCCAGTAGTATCAGGTTCAACTATGGCTACACCTTC.

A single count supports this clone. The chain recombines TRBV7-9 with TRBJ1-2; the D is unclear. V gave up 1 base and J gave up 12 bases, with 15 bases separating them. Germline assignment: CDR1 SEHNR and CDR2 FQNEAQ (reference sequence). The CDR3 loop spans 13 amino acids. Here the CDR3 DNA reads TGTGCCAGCAGCTTAGGCAGTGCAGGTTATAACACCTTC. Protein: CASSLGSAGYNTF.